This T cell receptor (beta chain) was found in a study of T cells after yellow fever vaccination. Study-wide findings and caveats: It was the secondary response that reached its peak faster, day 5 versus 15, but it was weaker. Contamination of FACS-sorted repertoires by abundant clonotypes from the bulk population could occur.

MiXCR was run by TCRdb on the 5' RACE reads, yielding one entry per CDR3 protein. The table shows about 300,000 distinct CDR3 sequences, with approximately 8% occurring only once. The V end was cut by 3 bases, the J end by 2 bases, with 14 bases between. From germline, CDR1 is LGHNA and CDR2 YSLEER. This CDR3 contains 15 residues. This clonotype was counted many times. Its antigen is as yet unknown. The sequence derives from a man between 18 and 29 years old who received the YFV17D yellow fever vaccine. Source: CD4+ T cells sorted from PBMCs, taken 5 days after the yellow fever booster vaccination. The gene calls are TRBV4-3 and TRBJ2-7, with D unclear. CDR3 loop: CASSQETGNPYEQYF. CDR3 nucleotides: TGCGCCAGCAGCCAGGAAACCGGAAACCCCTACGAGCAGTACTTC.